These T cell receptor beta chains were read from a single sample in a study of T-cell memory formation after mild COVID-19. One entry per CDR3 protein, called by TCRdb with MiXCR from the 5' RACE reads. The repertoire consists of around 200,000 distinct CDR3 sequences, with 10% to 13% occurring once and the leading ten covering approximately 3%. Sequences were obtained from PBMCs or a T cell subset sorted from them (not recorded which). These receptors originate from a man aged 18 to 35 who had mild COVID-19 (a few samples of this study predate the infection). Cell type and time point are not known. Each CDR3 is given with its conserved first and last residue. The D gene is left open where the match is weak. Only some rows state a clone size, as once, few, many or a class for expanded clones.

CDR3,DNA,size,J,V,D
CATSDLATGTGELFF,TGTGCCACCAGTGATTTGGCCACGGGCACCGGGGAGCTGTTTTTT,-,TRBJ2-2,TRBV24-1,-
CASSIIPGTGDYEQYF,TGTGCCAGTAGTATAATACCCGGGACAGGGGACTACGAGCAGTACTTC,few,TRBJ2-7,TRBV19,TRBD1
CASSARDRGRAGGFGTEAFF,TGTGCCAGCAGCGCCCGGGACAGGGGGCGAGCGGGGGGTTTTGGGACTGAAGCTTTCTTT,few,TRBJ1-1,TRBV3-1,TRBD1
CSARRSGDSPLHF,TGCAGTGCTAGAAGGTCCGGAGATTCACCCCTCCACTTT,few,TRBJ1-6,TRBV20-1,-
CSARDRRGEEKLFF,TGCAGTGCTAGAGATCGCAGGGGGGAAGAAAAACTGTTTTTT,-,TRBJ1-4,TRBV20-1,TRBD1
CASSSPMGTEAFF,TGTGCCAGCAGTTCCCCCATGGGGACTGAAGCTTTCTTT,few,TRBJ1-1,TRBV6-5,-
CASSSRVGPSSYEQYF,TGTGCCAGCAGTTCCAGGGTAGGGCCAAGCTCCTACGAGCAGTACTTC,-,TRBJ2-7,TRBV6-5,-
CASSRINGLFSGNTIYF,TGTGCCAGCAGCCGGATAAATGGCCTCTTCTCTGGAAACACCATATATTTT,few,TRBJ1-3,TRBV7-9,-
CASGSVGSPETQYF,TGTGCTAGTGGTTCGGTGGGGTCCCCGGAGACCCAGTACTTC,few,TRBJ2-5,TRBV12-5,-
CASSVSGGNTDTQYF,TGTGCCAGCAGCGTATCCGGGGGGAACACAGATACGCAGTATTTT,-,TRBJ2-3,TRBV9,TRBD2
CASSLWSQRAFF,TGTGCCAGCAGCTTGTGGTCACAGAGGGCTTTCTTT,few,TRBJ1-1,TRBV5-6,-
CASSFLLQGGGTDTQYF,TGTGCCAGCAGCTTCCTCCTACAGGGAGGGGGAACAGATACGCAGTATTTT,few,TRBJ2-3,TRBV7-2,-
CASSVELRNTEAFF,TGTGCCAGCAGCGTAGAGCTCAGGAACACTGAAGCTTTCTTT,-,TRBJ1-1,TRBV9,-
CASSPPRAGSYGYTF,TGTGCCAGCAGCCCACCCCGGGCCGGGAGCTATGGCTACACCTTC,-,TRBJ1-2,TRBV7-9,-
CATSDSPGRGLADTQYF,TGTGCCACCAGTGATTCCCCGGGGCGGGGGCTAGCAGATACGCAGTATTTT,-,TRBJ2-3,TRBV24-1,-
CASSHGQDIQYF,TGCGCCAGCAGCCACGGACAGGATATTCAGTACTTC,-,TRBJ2-4,TRBV5-1,TRBD1
CASSRDSFYGYTF,TGTGCCAGCAGTAGGGACAGCTTCTATGGCTACACCTTC,few,TRBJ1-2,TRBV6-5,TRBD1
CASSLARPGFNYGYTF,TGCGCCAGCAGCTTGGCCCGGCCAGGGTTCAACTATGGCTACACCTTC,few,TRBJ1-2,TRBV5-1,-
CASSLEARGDVPLHF,TGCGCCAGCAGCTTGGAGGCCAGGGGAGATGTACCCCTCCACTTT,many,TRBJ1-6,TRBV5-1,-
CASSPGTGPWPQHF,TGTGCCAGCTCACCGGGGACAGGCCCGTGGCCCCAGCATTTT,few,TRBJ1-5,TRBV18,TRBD1
CASSYSGGKVADTQYF,TGTGCCAGCAGCTATAGCGGGGGGAAGGTGGCAGATACGCAGTATTTT,-,TRBJ2-3,TRBV7-2,TRBD2
CASSSRAVETQYF,TGTGCCAGCAGTTCCAGGGCGGTAGAGACCCAGTACTTC,-,TRBJ2-5,TRBV6-5,-
CASSPSKVGYTF,TGTGCCAGCTCACCGTCGAAGGTCGGCTACACCTTC,many,TRBJ1-2,TRBV18,-
CASSQQAANEKLFF,TGTGCCAGCAGCCAGCAAGCAGCTAATGAAAAACTGTTTTTT,few,TRBJ1-4,TRBV7-2,-
CASSRWTGVDNSPLHF,TGCGCCAGCAGCCGTTGGACAGGGGTCGATAATTCACCCCTCCACTTT,-,TRBJ1-6,TRBV5-1,TRBD1
CANPWGDRDEQFF,TGTGCCAACCCGTGGGGGGATAGAGATGAGCAGTTCTTC,-,TRBJ2-1,TRBV19,-
CASSMQGADGELFF,TGTGCCAGCAGCATGCAGGGGGCGGACGGGGAGCTGTTTTTT,few,TRBJ2-2,TRBV5-4,TRBD1
CSAPGLAGEEETQYF,TGCAGTGCTCCAGGACTAGCGGGGGAGGAAGAGACCCAGTACTTC,-,TRBJ2-5,TRBV20-1,TRBD2
CASSFRTSAVDTQYF,TGTGCCAGCAGCTTCCGGACTAGCGCTGTAGATACGCAGTATTTT,few,TRBJ2-3,TRBV7-8,TRBD2
CASSPSRADNSPLHF,TGTGCCAGCAGCCCCTCGAGGGCGGACAATTCACCCCTCCACTTT,few,TRBJ1-6,TRBV7-9,-
CSAPVAGGGLYNTGELFF,TGCAGTGCCCCCGTCGCAGGGGGGGGCCTGTATAACACCGGGGAGCTGTTTTTT,many,TRBJ2-2,TRBV20-1,-
CATSRDRGPSGTQYF,TGTGCCACCAGCAGAGACCGAGGACCTAGTGGGACGCAGTATTTT,-,TRBJ2-3,TRBV15,-
CAWSGGDTEAFF,TGTGCCTGGAGTGGGGGGGACACTGAAGCTTTCTTT,few,TRBJ1-1,TRBV30,-
CASSVGLAGGEQFF,TGTGCCAGCTCAGTGGGACTCGCCGGAGGTGAGCAGTTCTTC,few,TRBJ2-1,TRBV18,-